This T cell receptor beta chain was identified in a study of blood T cell repertoires in COVID-19. This clone was counted once. Per the authors' pipeline: Estimates of nucleated cell counts were drawn from the amplification of reference gene primers. TCRdb's table, derived via immunoSEQ multiplex PCR, lists solely in-frame clones and lacks some. V, J and clone size are taken as reported in that table, and D and trimming were inferred from the DNA itself. This sample carries a few hundred thousand clones, 70% to 90% of them seen once, and the ten largest clones take approximately 1.5%. The CDR3 consists of 17 residues. Trimming removed 1 base at V and 2 bases at J, with 14 bases between. Germline CDR1 reads MGHRA; CDR2 reads YSYEKL.

The origin of this receptor is a young woman who had been exposed to COVID-19. The sequenced material came from PBMCs or T cells enriched from blood (not recorded which). V is TRBV4-1 and J is TRBJ2-2; TRBD2 is a possible D gene (5 bases). CDR3 sequence reads: CASSQGSLARNTGELFF. CDR3 in DNA: TGCGCCAGCAGCCAAGGGTCTCTAGCTCGAAACACCGGGGAGCTGTTTTTT.